This TCR beta chain appears in the sequencing data of a study of blood T cell repertoires in COVID-19. About the study: The study drew acute and convalescent COVID-19 samples from the United States, Italy and Spain. The analysed material was cDNA or gDNA that came from T cells, B-cell-depleted T cells, or PBMCs.

CDR1 is MGHRA and CDR2 is YSYEKL in the germline V gene. The V end was cut by 1 base, the J end by 8 bases, with 5 bases between. This CDR3 region has 12 residues. In the study's own analysis: Reference gene primer amplification gave nucleated cell count estimates. Repertoires were generated with immunoSEQ multiplex PCR, while TCRdb's copy carries only in-frame clones and drops some. V and J calls plus clone size are reproduced from that table; the DNA served to infer D and trimming. The sample shows some 190,000 clones, 80% to 85% of them seen only once. This clone was recorded once. The sequencing sample was made of peripheral blood. The chain links TRBV4-1 to TRBJ1-4; D uncertain. This receptor was taken from a human donor in a cohort sampled during active COVID-19. The CDR3 DNA is TGCGCCAGCAGCCAAGGGGCCGAAAAACTGTTTTTT. It encodes CASSQGAEKLFF.